This TCR beta chain comes out of a study of brain T cells in children with intractable seizures. Germline-derived CDR1 and CDR2 are LNHDA and SQIVND (reference sequence). Trimming removed 1 base at V and 0 bases at J, with 15 bases between. The CDR3 is 18 residues long. Described time point: blood from clinic visit 5 months post-surgery; TSC patient then seizure free. Surgery cases with the highest brain T cell transcript signatures were chosen for sequencing. This clone was found a few times. Clones were sequenced by immunoSEQ multiplex PCR, and TCRdb holds only the in-frame ones, with some missing. The sample includes 340,000 or so clones, over 85% of them seen just once.

The starting material was peripheral blood, obtained roughly 5 months after surgery. The chain joins TRBV19 to TRBJ2-2; possible D gene TRBD2, 6 bases. This clonotype was sampled from a boy less than two years old with tuberous sclerosis and intractable seizures. The CDR3, as DNA: TGTGCCAGTAGTATAGGCCGCGGGACTCCTTCGAACACCGGGGAGCTGTTTTTT. It is translated as CASSIGRGTPSNTGELFF. Full variable domain (missing parts from reference TRBV19 and TRBJ2-2): DGGITQSPKYLFRKEGQNVTLSCEQNLNHDAMYWYRQDPGQGLRLIYYSQIVNDFQKGDIAEGYSVSREKKESFPLTVTSAQKNPTAFYLCASSIGRGTPSNTGELFFGEGSRLTVL.